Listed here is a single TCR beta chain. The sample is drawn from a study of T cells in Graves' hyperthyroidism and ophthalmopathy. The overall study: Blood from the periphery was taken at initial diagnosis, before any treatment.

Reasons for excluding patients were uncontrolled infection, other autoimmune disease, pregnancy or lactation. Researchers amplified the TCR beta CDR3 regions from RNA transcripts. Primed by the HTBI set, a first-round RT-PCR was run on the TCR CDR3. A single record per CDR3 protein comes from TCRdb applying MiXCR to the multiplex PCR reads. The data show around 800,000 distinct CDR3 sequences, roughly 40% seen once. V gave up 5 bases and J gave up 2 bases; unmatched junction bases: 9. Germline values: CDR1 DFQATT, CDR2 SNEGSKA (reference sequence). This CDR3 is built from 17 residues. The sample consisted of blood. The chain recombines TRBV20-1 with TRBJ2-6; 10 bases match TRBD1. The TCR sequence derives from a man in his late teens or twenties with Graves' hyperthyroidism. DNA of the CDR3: TGCAGTGCTCTTCGGGACAGGGGTATCGCTGGGGCCAACGTCCTGACTTTC. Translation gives CSALRDRGIAGANVLTF.